This entry lists 32 T cell receptor beta chains sequenced from one sample in a study of identical twins (TCRdb year 2016). Libraries came from 5' RACE. The sequencer was an Illumina HiSeq 2000. TCRdb cleaned the public reads at Q25 with fastp, built clones with MiXCR and kept in-frame beta chains. Under each unique CDR3 protein, matching rows form one entry showing the most common genes and DNA. This sample is represented by some 250,000 distinct CDR3 sequences; 5.5% to 7.5% of them were singletons. The ten largest clones capture 13% to 15% of the sample. The same sample was also used in a study of T cells expressing NK-cell markers.

Sequenced sample: CD8+ T cells sorted from blood. The source of these receptors is a young woman in good health.

The chain recombines TRBV24-1 with TRBJ2-7; no clear D gene. Germline V gives CDR1 KGHDR, CDR2 SFDVKD. The V gene lost 0 bases and the J gene lost 4 bases, with 18 bases spanning the gap. The CDR3 runs to 17 residues. The chain's CDR3 is CATSDLPAVGSCYEQYF. For the CDR3, the DNA is TGTGCCACCAGTGATTTGCCGGCAGTGGGTAGCTGTTACGAGCAGTACTTC.

The chain combines TRBV29-1 with TRBJ2-3, with 8 bases matching TRBD2. Losses at the gene ends were 0 bases for V and 1 base for J; bases not matched to a gene: 15. There are 19 residues in the CDR3. Germline V gives CDR1 SQVTM, CDR2 ANQGSEA. The CDR3, as DNA: TGCAGCGTTGAAGATAGAGAGACGGGAGGGGTAATTGGCACAGATACGCAGTATTTT. Translated: CSVEDRETGGVIGTDTQYF.

This clonotype was recorded at least ten times. The J gene is TRBJ1-5, the V gene TRBV7-9; D not certain. Trimming removed 6 bases at V and 0 bases at J, with 9 bases between. This CDR3 is built from 14 residues. Per the germline V gene, CDR1 is SEHNR and CDR2 is FQNEAQ (reference sequence). Here the CDR3 reads CASSGGNSNQPQHF. The CDR3 coding sequence is TGTGCCAGCAGTGGCGGGAATAGCAATCAGCCCCAGCATTTT.

The V gene is TRBV20-1, the J gene TRBJ2-7; 8 positions match TRBD2. Looked up from germline, CDR1 is DFQATT and CDR2 is SNEGSKA (reference sequence). CDR3 length equals 15 residues. V shed 6 bases, J shed 2 bases, and the junction held 12 bases outside the gene matches. The DNA for the CDR3 is TGCAGTGCCTTGGGGCCTAGCGGGTCCCCCTACGAGCAGTACTTC. Its protein is CSALGPSGSPYEQYF.

This clonotype has ten or more counts. The chain combines TRBV6-2 or TRBV6-3 with TRBJ2-2; TRBD2 might be the D (6 bases). V lost 5 bases and J lost 4, with 11 bases in between. Germline V CDR1 and CDR2: MNHEY, SVGEGT. CDR3 length: 14 amino acids. Written as DNA, the CDR3 is TGTGCCAGCAGTCCCGGGGGTCGCACCGGGGAGCTGTTTTTT. The encoded protein is CASSPGGRTGELFF.

To note about this clonotype: A junction end diverges from the germline sequence, so it may reflect a read error. The rearrangement links TRBV12-3 or TRBV12-4 to TRBJ2-3; 10 nucleotides line up with TRBD2. The CDR3 is made up of 14 amino acids. CDR3 sequence (DNA): TGTGCCACCAGCGGGGGGGCCTGGACAGATAGGCAGTATTTT. The encoded protein is CATSGGAWTDRQYF.

The chain has TRBV2 and TRBJ2-2; D might be TRBD1 (6 bases). With 11 bases removed from V and 2 bases from J, the gap between germline ends came to 18 bases. Per the germline V gene, CDR1 is SNHLY and CDR2 is FYNNEI. The CDR3 has 15 amino acids. CDR3 sequence: CAVPRIQGNTGELFF. The CDR3, as DNA: TGTGCCGTCCCAAGGATACAGGGAAACACCGGGGAGCTGTTTTTT. Looking up the rest from reference TRBV2 and TRBJ2-2 gives the full variable domain: EPEVTQTPSHQVTQMGQEVILRCVPISNHLYFYWYRQILGQKVEFLVSFYNNEISEKSEIFDDQFSVERPDGSNFTLKIRSTKLEDSAMYFCAVPRIQGNTGELFFGEGSRLTVL.

In nucleotides, the CDR3 is TGTGCCAGCAGTGAAATAGAAGATACGCAGTATTTT. It encodes CASSEIEDTQYF. The chain carries TRBV7-9 and TRBJ2-3, with D unclear. CDR1 SEHNR and CDR2 FQNEAQ come from the germline V gene (reference sequence). V lost 6 bases to trimming and J lost 5 bases, with 9 bases between them. The CDR3 extends over 12 amino acids. The entire variable domain, with the rest obtained from reference TRBV7-9 and TRBJ2-3, is as follows: DTGVSQNPRHKITKRGQNVTFRCDPISEHNRLYWYRQTLGQGPEFLTYFQNEAQLEKSRLLSDRFSAERPKGSFSTLEIQRTEQGDSAMYLCASSEIEDTQYFGPGTRLTVL.

A word on this clonotype: A much larger clone lies a single base off, so this may be a read error. The CDR3 sequence is CATSPQTSGSDGEQFF. For the CDR3, the DNA is TGTGCCACCAGCCCGCAGACTAGCGGGAGTGACGGTGAGCAGTTCTTC. This rearrangement joins TRBV11-2 to TRBJ2-1; 12 bases fit TRBD2. CDR1 and CDR2 from the germline V gene are SGHAT and FQNNGV. The CDR3 has 16 residues.

This clonotype has a handful of counts. The genes are TRBV20-1 and TRBJ1-1; weak D call: TRBD1 (6 bases). Germline values: CDR1 DFQATT, CDR2 SNEGSKA (reference sequence). The CDR3 spans 11 residues. The germline V and J ends were trimmed by 6 bases and 6 bases, with 11 bases remaining between them. The CDR3 nucleotides read TGCAGTGCCAACAGGGCCCCTGAAGCTTTCTTT. Its translation is CSANRAPEAFF.

This clonotype showed up just a few times. V and J are TRBV6-2 or TRBV6-3 and TRBJ1-1, with D maybe TRBD1 (5 bases). The CDR3 has 17 amino acids. The germline CDR1 and CDR2 sequences are MNHEY and SVGEGT. V gave up 2 bases and J gave up 0 bases, with 16 bases separating them. This chain's CDR3 is CASSYDSKVGVNTEAFF. In DNA form, the CDR3 reads TGTGCCAGCAGTTACGACAGTAAAGTGGGAGTGAACACTGAAGCTTTCTTT.

The V gene is TRBV7-4, the J gene TRBJ2-4, with D tentatively TRBD2 (5 bases). The V gene lost 11 bases and the J gene lost 15 bases, with 17 bases spanning the gap. The germline V gene has CDR1 SGHVT and CDR2 SQSDAQ. The CDR3 runs to 10 residues. The CDR3 DNA is TGTGCCTTCAAAGGAGGCCATTGGTACTTC. Translation gives CAFKGGHWYF.

With respect to this clonotype: This sequence may be a read error, since a much larger clone differs from it by one base. The chain uses TRBV5-6 and TRBJ2-1; possible D gene TRBD1, 5 bases. The length of the CDR3 is 13 residues. Germline CDR1 reads SGHDT; CDR2 reads YYEEEE. In DNA form, the CDR3 reads TGTGCCAGCAGCCTATGGGGCGGAGTGGAGCACTTCTTC. Its translation: CASSLWGGVEHFF.

The table lists this clonotype with many counts. The rearrangement joins TRBV11-1 to TRBJ2-7; 7 bases map to TRBD1. The CDR3 spans 14 residues. Germline-derived CDR1 and CDR2 are SGHAT and FQDESV (reference sequence). V lost 4 bases, J lost 3 bases, and 6 bases stayed unmatched. CDR3 sequence reads: CASSYNTGDYEQYF. DNA of the CDR3: TGTGCCAGCAGCTACAATACAGGGGACTACGAGCAGTACTTC.

The rearrangement links TRBV7-6 to TRBJ1-1; no firm D call. This CDR3 has 15 residues. V was cut by 1 base and J by 0 bases, with 9 bases left in between. Germline V gene lookup returns CDR1 SGHVS and CDR2 FNYEAQ. CDR3 nucleotide sequence: TGTGCCAGCAGCTTAGGTTCCAGGCTGAACACTGAAGCTTTCTTT. Protein sequence: CASSLGSRLNTEAFF.

The table lists this clonotype with a few counts. The chain carries TRBV2 and TRBJ1-5, with TRBD1 as a possible D gene (6 bases). Looked up from germline, CDR1 is SNHLY and CDR2 is FYNNEI. The length of the CDR3 is 13 residues. With 4 bases removed from V and 6 bases from J, the gap between germline ends came to 10 bases. CDR3 DNA: TGTGCCAGCAGTGGAGGGGGACTTCAGCCCCAGCATTTT. Amino acids: CASSGGGLQPQHF.

In its sample, this clonotype was seen many times. The CDR3 reads CASTSLDGYTF. The DNA of the CDR3 is TGTGCCAGCACGAGTTTGGATGGCTACACCTTC. The chain couples TRBV9 to TRBJ1-2; the D is unclear. The CDR3 totals 11 residues. V dropped 6 bases and J dropped 6 bases, with 9 bases sitting between them. Germline CDR1 and CDR2: SGDLS and YYNGEE.

This clonotype was seen many times. The V and J genes are TRBV9 and TRBJ1-1, with D perhaps matching TRBD1 (5 bases). The CDR3 loop spans 14 amino acids. The ends were cut back, 0 bases at V and 8 bases at J, with 14 bases in the middle. CDR1 and CDR2 from the germline V gene are SGDLS and YYNGEE. The CDR3 loop is CASSVDGAVPEAFF. CDR3 bases: TGTGCCAGCAGCGTAGATGGGGCCGTGCCCGAAGCTTTCTTT.

This clonotype appeared a few times. CDR3 DNA sequence: TGTGCCAGCCGGGGCGTGGCCCAGCATTTT. Translating it yields CASRGVAQHF. The chain links TRBV19 to TRBJ1-5; D perhaps matches TRBD1 (5 bases). Trimming removed 9 bases from V and 11 bases from J, with 11 bases in between. Germline values: CDR1 LNHDA, CDR2 SQIVND (reference sequence). The CDR3 is made up of 10 amino acids.

This clonotype was found many times. The chain couples TRBV5-1 to TRBJ2-7; TRBD1 agrees at 10 bases. The J segment lost 5 bases and the V segment lost 7 bases, leaving 12 bases of the junction unmatched. The length of the CDR3 is 15 residues. Germline-derived CDR1 and CDR2 are SGHRS and YFSETQ. The CDR3 sequence is CASGLTGGFLDEQYF. The CDR3 region has the DNA TGCGCCAGCGGTCTGACAGGGGGCTTTCTGGACGAGCAGTACTTC.

This clonotype was seen only a few times. The chain uses TRBV18 and TRBJ2-3, with D possibly being TRBD2 (7 bases). The length of the CDR3 is 15 residues. Per germline, CDR1 KGHSH and CDR2 LQKENI. Trimming took 2 bases from V and 4 from J, leaving 13 bases between them. CDR3 loop: CASSPVGGRSDTQYF. In DNA form, the CDR3 reads TGTGCCAGCTCACCAGTCGGGGGGCGATCAGATACGCAGTATTTT.

This clonotype was observed at least ten times. V gene TRBV12-3 or TRBV12-4 combines with J gene TRBJ2-3; possibly TRBD2 for D (6 bases). This CDR3 has 14 residues. Trimming cost V 3 bases and J 6 bases, with 13 bases left between them. The CDR3 loop reads CASSFGGGRDTQYF. In DNA, the CDR3 is TGTGCCAGCAGTTTCGGTGGGGGGAGGGATACGCAGTATTTT.

At least ten counts were recorded for this clonotype. This chain links TRBV9 with TRBJ1-2, with a possible D match to TRBD1 (5 bases). Trimming removed 4 bases from V and 7 bases from J, with 20 bases in between. Germline CDR1 and CDR2: SGDLS and YYNGEE. This CDR3 has 15 amino acids. CDR3 nucleotide sequence: TGTGCCAGCAGCCCCCCCGGGCAGGGCGATGGTGGCTACACCTTC. Its translation is CASSPPGQGDGGYTF.

With respect to this clonotype: This may stem from a read error, because a much larger clone lies one nucleotide away. The V call is TRBV6-1, the J call TRBJ2-2, with 7 bases lining up with TRBD2. The germline V gene encodes CDR1 MNHNS and CDR2 SASEGT. The CDR3 extends over 16 amino acids. CDR3 nucleotides: TGTTCCAGCAGTCAAGGGGCGGGAGCGTACACCGGGGAGCTGTTTTTT. Encoded protein: CSSSQGAGAYTGELFF.

This chain uses TRBV27 with TRBJ2-1; D gene uncertain. CDR1 and CDR2 from the germline V gene are MNHEY and SMNVEV (reference sequence). The CDR3 covers 15 residues. The V end lost 3 bases, the J end lost 0 bases, and 9 bases lay between the germline ends. The CDR3 spells CASSFPGRSYNEQFF. DNA for the CDR3: TGTGCCAGCAGTTTCCCCGGGCGCTCCTACAATGAGCAGTTCTTC.

The table lists this clonotype with a few counts. The CDR3 coding sequence is TGCGCCAGCAGCCCCAGGGGCTTTGGAACTGAAGCTTTCTTT. Its translation is CASSPRGFGTEAFF. V gene TRBV5-1 combines with J gene TRBJ1-1; maybe TRBD1 (6 bases). Per the germline V gene, CDR1 is SGHRS and CDR2 is YFSETQ. The CDR3 has 14 amino acids. V gave up 4 bases and J gave up 5 bases, with 15 bases separating them.

This chain uses TRBV27 with TRBJ2-3; a weak D match, TRBD2 (5 bases). The CDR3 is 14 amino acids. Germline-derived CDR1 and CDR2 are MNHEY and SMNVEV (reference sequence). Trimming removed 0 bases from V and 1 base from J, with 5 bases in between. The CDR3 coding sequence is TGTGCCAGCAGTTTATCGAGGGGCACAGATACGCAGTATTTT. It encodes CASSLSRGTDTQYF.

This clonotype was observed a handful of times. The V and J genes are TRBV29-1 and TRBJ1-2; 11 nucleotides align to TRBD1. CDR1 and CDR2 (germline): SQVTM, ANQGSEA. Germline trimming cut 6 bases from V and 3 bases from J; bases unmatched to any gene: 12. This CDR3 has 16 amino acids. CDR3 region: CSVKTFPGQGDYGYTF. In DNA form, the CDR3 reads TGCAGCGTCAAGACTTTCCCGGGACAGGGGGACTATGGCTACACCTTC.

This clonotype came up a few times. V is TRBV2 and J is TRBJ1-6, with TRBD1 matching 7 bases. The germline CDR1 and CDR2 sequences are SNHLY and FYNNEI. There are 17 residues in the CDR3. V gave up 0 bases and J gave up 7 bases; unmatched junction bases: 9. Written as DNA, the CDR3 is TGTGCCAGCAGTGAAGCTTCGACAGGGTTAGAGAATTCACCCCTCCACTTT. Its translation is CASSEASTGLENSPLHF.

The table lists this clonotype with a few counts. The gene calls are TRBV7-9 and TRBJ2-5; 7 bases map to TRBD2. This CDR3 comprises 15 residues. CDR1 SEHNR and CDR2 FQNEAQ come from the germline V gene (reference sequence). V was clipped by 5 bases and J by 2 bases; unmatched bases: 8. Here the CDR3 DNA reads TGTGCCAGCAGCGGCCCACTAGCGCCTCAAGAGACCCAGTACTTC. Its translation is CASSGPLAPQETQYF. The complete variable domain, with remaining parts taken from reference TRBV7-9 and TRBJ2-5, reads DTGVSQNPRHKITKRGQNVTFRCDPISEHNRLYWYRQTLGQGPEFLTYFQNEAQLEKSRLLSDRFSAERPKGSFSTLEIQRTEQGDSAMYLCASSGPLAPQETQYFGPGTRLLVL.

This clonotype was counted many times. The genes are TRBV6-1 and TRBJ1-2; TRBD1 matches 7 bases. CDR1 and CDR2 from the germline V gene are MNHNS and SASEGT. V lost 10 bases, J lost 1 base, and 9 bases stayed unmatched. This CDR3 comprises 14 residues. CDR3 sequence: CATFRQGNNYGYTF. The CDR3 nucleotides read TGTGCCACCTTCCGACAGGGCAATAACTATGGCTACACCTTC.

This chain joins TRBV13 and TRBJ2-7; the match to TRBD1 covers 8 bases. The length of the CDR3 is 15 residues. Losses at the gene ends were 1 base for V and 2 bases for J; bases not matched to a gene: 4. Germline V CDR1 and CDR2: PRHDT, FYEKMQ (reference sequence). Here the CDR3 DNA reads TGTGCCAGCAGCTTAGAACCGACAGGGGCCTACGAGCAGTACTTC. It is translated as CASSLEPTGAYEQYF.